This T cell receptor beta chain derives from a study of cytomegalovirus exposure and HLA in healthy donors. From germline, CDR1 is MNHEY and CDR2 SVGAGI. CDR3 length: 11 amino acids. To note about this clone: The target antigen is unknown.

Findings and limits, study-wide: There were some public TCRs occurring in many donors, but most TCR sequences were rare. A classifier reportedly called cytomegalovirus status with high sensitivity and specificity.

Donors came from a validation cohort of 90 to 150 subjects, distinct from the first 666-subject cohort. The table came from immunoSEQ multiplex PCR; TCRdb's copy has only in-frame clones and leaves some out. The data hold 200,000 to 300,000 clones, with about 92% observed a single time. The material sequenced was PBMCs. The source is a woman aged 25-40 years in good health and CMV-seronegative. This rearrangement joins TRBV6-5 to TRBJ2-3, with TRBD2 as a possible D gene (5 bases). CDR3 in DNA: TGTGCGAGCGGTAGCACAGATACGCAGTATTTT. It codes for CASGSTDTQYF.